This T cell receptor (beta chain) was observed in a study of OX40 agonist ivuxolimab in advanced cancers. Assay: immunoSEQ multiplex PCR; the TCRdb copy retains only in-frame clones and omits some. The repertoire holds roughly 35,000 clones, 81% seen once, with 15% to 20% in the top ten. CDR3 length equals 16 residues. Germline V CDR1 and CDR2: MNHNS, SASEGT. In its sample, this clone was seen a few times. Compared with germline, one end of the junction differs, possibly owing to a read error. The TCR sequence derives from an adult with an advanced solid tumor such as melanoma, head and neck, liver or kidney cancer. The sample here was CD4+ or CD8+ T cells sorted from blood, taken in a trial of the OX40 agonist ivuxolimab. The J gene is TRBJ1-2, the V gene TRBV6-1, with 7 bases matching TRBD1. In DNA form, the CDR3 reads TGTGCCAGCAGGGAAGCCCCAGACAGGGTGAGGGATGGCTACACCTTC. This encodes CASREAPDRVRDGYTF.